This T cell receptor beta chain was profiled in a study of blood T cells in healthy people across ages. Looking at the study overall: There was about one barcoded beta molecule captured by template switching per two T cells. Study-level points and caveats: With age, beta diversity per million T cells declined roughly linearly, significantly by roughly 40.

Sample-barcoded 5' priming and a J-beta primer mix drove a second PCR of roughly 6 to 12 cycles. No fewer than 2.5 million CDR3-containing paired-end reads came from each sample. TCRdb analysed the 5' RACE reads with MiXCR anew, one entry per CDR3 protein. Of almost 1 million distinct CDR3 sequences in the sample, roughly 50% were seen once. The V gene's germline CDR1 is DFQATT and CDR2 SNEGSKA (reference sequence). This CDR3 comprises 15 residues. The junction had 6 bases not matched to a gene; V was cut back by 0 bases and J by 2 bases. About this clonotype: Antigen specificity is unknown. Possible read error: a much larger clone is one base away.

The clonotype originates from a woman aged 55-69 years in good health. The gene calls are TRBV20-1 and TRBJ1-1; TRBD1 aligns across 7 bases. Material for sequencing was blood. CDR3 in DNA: TGCAGTGCTAGAGATCGGAGGGGGCAAAACACTGAAGCTTTCTTT. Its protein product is CSARDRRGQNTEAFF.